This passage covers 27 T cell receptor beta chains from one sample sequenced in a study of shared clonotypes between healthy human individuals. Naive CD8 cells lacked CD45RO and underwent positive selection for CCR7, leaving out terminally differentiated effector memory CD45RA+ cells. Clones were read by immunoSEQ multiplex PCR, and TCRdb kept only the in-frame ones, dropping some. The table has about 800,000 clones, 96% seen once; the top ten hold over 0.2%. Source material: naive CD8+ T cells sorted from blood. Source of these receptors: a man younger than 45 in good health.

The chain couples TRBV7-8 to TRBJ2-7, with TRBD2 matching 13 bases. CDR3 length: 17 residues. The junction had 9 bases not matched to a gene; V was cut back by 5 bases and J by 2 bases. In germline, CDR1 is SGHVS, CDR2 FQNEAQ. The CDR3 bases are TGTGCCAGCAGCCGAATAGGGACTAGCGGGATGCCCTACGAGCAGTACTTC. Its translation: CASSRIGTSGMPYEQYF.

The chain is built from TRBV25-1 and TRBJ2-1, with TRBD2 identical over 9 bases. Germline V gene lookup returns CDR1 MGHDK and CDR2 SYGVNS. Trimming removed 10 bases from V and 5 bases from J; junction bases left unmatched: 6. CDR3 size: 13 residues. DNA for the CDR3: TGTGCCATAGGGGCTAGCGGGGACAATGAGCAGTTCTTC. Its protein is CAIGASGDNEQFF.

With regard to this clone: Different DNA sequences within this sample yield the same CDR3. The chain links TRBV5-6 to TRBJ2-2; D call uncertain. Germline values: CDR1 SGHDT, CDR2 YYEEEE. CDR3 length: 11 amino acids. Trimming removed 5 bases from V and 8 bases from J, with 7 bases in between. The CDR3 coding sequence is TGTGCCAGCAGTCTTTCGGGGGAGCTGTTTTTT. Its protein is CASSLSGELFF. Full variable domain (remainder filled in from reference TRBV5-6 and TRBJ2-2): DAGVTQSPTHLIKTRGQQVTLRCSPKSGHDTVSWYQQALGQGPQFIFQYYEEEERQRGNFPDRFSGHQFPNYSSELNVNALLLGDSALYLCASSLSGELFFGEGSRLTVL.

The V call is TRBV5-1, the J call TRBJ1-4; D unclear. Germline values: CDR1 SGHRS, CDR2 YFSETQ. There are 14 residues in the CDR3. V was trimmed by 4 bases and J by 0 bases, leaving 7 bases between them. CDR3 coding DNA: TGCGCCAGCAGCCTAGAAGCAACTAATGAAAAACTGTTTTTT. Protein: CASSLEATNEKLFF.

The V gene is TRBV29-1, the J gene TRBJ2-1; maybe TRBD2 (7 bases). Germline V lookup: CDR1 SQVTM, CDR2 ANQGSEA. V shed 4 bases and J shed 6 bases, with 16 bases lying between them. The length of the CDR3 is 14 residues. This CDR3 is CSVGWGGGGNEQFF. The CDR3 nucleotides read TGCAGCGTTGGGTGGGGAGGGGGTGGCAATGAGCAGTTCTTC.

The chain's CDR3 is CASSRGREQYF. The DNA for the CDR3 is TGCGCCAGCAGCCGAGGACGCGAGCAGTACTTC. The chain carries TRBV4-1 and TRBJ2-7; D is ambiguous. The CDR3 runs 11 residues. The V and J ends lost 4 bases and 6 bases respectively, with 7 bases between them. Germline V gene data show CDR1 as MGHRA and CDR2 as YSYEKL.

The chain uses TRBV4-1 and TRBJ1-2; D gene ambiguous. CDR3 length: 15 residues. CDR1 is MGHRA, CDR2 YSYEKL, per germline. V lost 4 bases and J 3 bases, leaving 15 bases between the germline ends. The CDR3 here is CASSPYSSGYYGYTF. CDR3 DNA: TGCGCCAGCAGCCCCTATTCCTCGGGGTACTATGGCTACACCTTC.

J is TRBJ2-1 and V is TRBV27, with 9 bases that match TRBD1. The CDR3 length is 17 residues. V lost 0 bases to trimming and J lost 4 bases; unmatched junction nucleotides: 7. Looked up from germline, CDR1 is MNHEY and CDR2 is SMNVEV (reference sequence). The CDR3: CASSLSIQGASYNEQFF. CDR3 nucleotides: TGTGCCAGCAGTTTATCGATACAGGGGGCGAGTTACAATGAGCAGTTCTTC.

The V gene is TRBV6-1, the J gene TRBJ2-7, with D hard to call. The CDR3 consists of 12 residues. Germline CDR1 and CDR2: MNHNS and SASEGT. Trimming cost V 8 bases and J 4 bases, with 12 bases left between them. CDR3 sequence: CASSPTSYEQYF. The CDR3 nucleotides read TGTGCCAGCTCTCCCACAAGTTACGAGCAGTACTTC.

The chain joins TRBV29-1 to TRBJ2-7; TRBD1 might be the D (5 bases). The CDR3 has 14 amino acids. Germline V gene lookup returns CDR1 SQVTM and CDR2 ANQGSEA. The germline V and J ends were trimmed by 5 bases and 2 bases, with 16 bases remaining between them. CDR3 in amino acids: CSVLRGMAPYEQYF. DNA of the CDR3: TGCAGCGTTCTTAGGGGTATGGCCCCCTACGAGCAGTACTTC.

This chain joins TRBV7-2 and TRBJ2-3, with TRBD2 as a possible D gene (5 bases). The CDR3 is 13 amino acids. V shed 2 bases and J shed 10 bases, with 13 bases lying between them. Germline V gene lookup returns CDR1 SGHTA and CDR2 FQGNSA. The CDR3 loop is CASSLNRLRAQYF. For the CDR3, the DNA is TGTGCCAGCAGCTTAAATAGGCTGCGGGCGCAGTATTTT.

This clone was picked up one time. The chain uses TRBV14 and TRBJ2-3, with 7 positions matching TRBD2. Looked up from germline, CDR1 is SGHDN and CDR2 is FVKESK. This CDR3 is 14 amino acids long. The J segment lost 3 bases and the V segment lost 0 bases, leaving 0 bases of the junction unmatched. The CDR3 protein is CASSQEGLTDTQYF. The CDR3 DNA is TGTGCCAGCAGCCAAGAGGGACTAACAGATACGCAGTATTTT.

This chain joins TRBV19 and TRBJ2-1, with D tentatively TRBD1 or TRBD2 (6 bases each). This CDR3 has 15 residues. Germline V lookup: CDR1 LNHDA, CDR2 SQIVND (reference sequence). V was pared by 0 bases and J by 6 bases, with 12 bases between. CDR3 coding DNA: TGTGCCAGTAGTATAGAAGGGGGGACCGCCAATGAGCAGTTCTTC. It specifies CASSIEGGTANEQFF.

A remark on this clone: The same CDR3 can be traced to other DNA sequences in this sample. The V gene is TRBV28, the J gene TRBJ2-7; 14 positions agree with TRBD2. Germline CDR1 is MDHEN and CDR2 is SYDVKM. With 6 bases clipped from V and 6 bases from J, the junction kept 4 bases outside the gene matches. The CDR3 extends over 14 amino acids. The CDR3 reads CASSPGLAGAEQYF. CDR3 coding DNA: TGTGCCAGCAGCCCGGGACTAGCGGGAGCCGAGCAGTACTTC. Supplemented by reference TRBV28 and TRBJ2-7, the full variable domain reads DVKVTQSSRYLVKRTGEKVFLECVQDMDHENMFWYRQDPGLGLRLIYFSYDVKMKEKGDIPEGYSVSREKKERFSLILESASTNQTSMYLCASSPGLAGAEQYFGPGTRLTVT.

The chain has TRBV7-9 and TRBJ2-1, with 7 positions matching TRBD2. This CDR3 contains 16 residues. Per the germline V gene, CDR1 is SEHNR and CDR2 is FQNEAQ (reference sequence). The V gene end was trimmed by 5 bases and the J gene end by 2 bases; junction bases not matched to a gene: 9. CDR3 protein: CASSKNRDYPYNEQFF. The CDR3 DNA reads as TGTGCCAGCAGCAAGAACCGGGACTACCCCTACAATGAGCAGTTCTTC.

The chain is built from TRBV4-1 and TRBJ2-7; 10 bases match TRBD2. The CDR3 sequence is 17 residues long. The V gene's germline CDR1 is MGHRA and CDR2 YSYEKL. The V gene end was trimmed by 4 bases and the J gene end by 0 bases; junction bases not matched to a gene: 9. The CDR3 spells CASSRVVAGGSSYEQYF. The CDR3 DNA reads TGCGCCAGCAGCCGAGTAGTAGCGGGAGGAAGCTCCTACGAGCAGTACTTC.

Turning to this clone: Other DNA sequences in this sample translate to the same CDR3. J is TRBJ1-1 and V is TRBV5-5; D perhaps matches TRBD1 (6 bases). CDR3 size: 14 residues. From germline, CDR1 is SGHKS and CDR2 YYEKEE (reference sequence). Trimming removed 0 bases at V and 0 bases at J, with 6 bases between. CDR3 protein: CASSLGTVNTEAFF. The CDR3 region has the DNA TGTGCCAGCAGCTTGGGGACAGTGAACACTGAAGCTTTCTTT.

The V gene is TRBV10-3, the J gene TRBJ2-1; 8 positions match TRBD2. CDR1 and CDR2 (germline): ENHRY, SYGVKD. CDR3 size: 15 residues. Trimming at V came to 10 bases and at J to 8 bases, leaving 16 bases not matched to a gene. CDR3 nucleotide sequence: TGTGCCACGTCAATGCCGGGAGGGCCTGACCATGAGCAGTTCTTC. Protein: CATSMPGGPDHEQFF.

A remark on this clone: Other DNA sequences in the same sample also yield this CDR3. V usage is TRBV30 and J usage is TRBJ2-2; D is uncertain. Germline V gives CDR1 GTSNPN, CDR2 SVGIG (reference sequence). The CDR3 loop spans 12 amino acids. With 1 base removed from V and 4 bases from J, the gap between germline ends came to 4 bases. CDR3 nucleotides: TGTGCCTGGAGTGGGGTCACCGGGGAGCTGTTTTTT. It codes for CAWSGVTGELFF. The full variable domain, in which reference TRBV30 and TRBJ2-2 provide the parts outside the CDR3, is SQTIHQWPATLVQPVGSPLSLECTVEGTSNPNLYWYRQAAGRGLQLLFYSVGIGQISSEVPQNLSASRPQDRQFILSSKKLLLSDSGFYLCAWSGVTGELFFGEGSRLTVL.

The chain couples TRBV30 to TRBJ2-5; D is perhaps TRBD2 (6 bases). Trimming removed 4 bases at V and 5 bases at J, with 20 bases between. CDR1 is GTSNPN, CDR2 SVGIG, per germline (reference sequence). The CDR3 sequence is 15 residues long. This CDR3 is CAWTHGGGNLETQYF. DNA of the CDR3: TGTGCCTGGACTCACGGCGGAGGGAATTTGGAGACCCAGTACTTC.

The rearrangement joins TRBV25-1 to TRBJ2-6, with D maybe TRBD1 (6 bases). The CDR3 spans 17 residues. Looked up from germline, CDR1 is MGHDK and CDR2 is SYGVNS. V gave up 3 bases and J gave up 0 bases, with 12 bases separating them. CDR3 protein: CASSDNYRDSGANVLTF. The CDR3 bases are TGTGCCAGCAGTGACAACTACAGGGACTCTGGGGCCAACGTCCTGACTTTC.

This chain joins TRBV7-9 and TRBJ2-1; possible D gene TRBD2, 6 bases. V dropped 5 bases and J dropped 5 bases, with 10 bases sitting between them. Germline-derived CDR1 and CDR2 are SEHNR and FQNEAQ (reference sequence). The CDR3 is 13 amino acids. CDR3 sequence (DNA): TGTGCCAGCAGCCCCGGCGGGAACAATGAGCAGTTCTTC. The encoded protein is CASSPGGNNEQFF. Filled out from reference TRBV7-9 and TRBJ2-1, the complete variable domain reads DTGVSQNPRHKITKRGQNVTFRCDPISEHNRLYWYRQTLGQGPEFLTYFQNEAQLEKSRLLSDRFSAERPKGSFSTLEIQRTEQGDSAMYLCASSPGGNNEQFFGPGTRLTVL.

The rearrangement joins TRBV27 to TRBJ2-1, with D perhaps TRBD1 (5 bases). This CDR3 comprises 14 residues. The V gene's germline CDR1 is MNHEY and CDR2 SMNVEV (reference sequence). Trimming took 1 base from V and 9 from J, leaving 13 bases between them. The CDR3 loop reads CASSLFRGKGEQFF. CDR3 nucleotide sequence: TGTGCCAGCAGTTTATTTAGGGGTAAGGGTGAGCAGTTCTTC.

V and J are TRBV19 and TRBJ1-3, with TRBD1 matching 7 bases. V trimming: 6 bases; J trimming: 5 bases; junction bases outside the gene matches: 7. The CDR3 is 14 residues long. Looked up from germline, CDR1 is LNHDA and CDR2 is SQIVND (reference sequence). DNA for the CDR3: TGTGCCAGTAGCTTACAGGGGCGAAGAAACACCATATATTTT. Amino acid sequence: CASSLQGRRNTIYF.

The chain is built from TRBV25-1 and TRBJ2-4; D remains ambiguous. This CDR3 is 13 amino acids long. CDR1 MGHDK and CDR2 SYGVNS come from the germline V gene. V dropped 8 bases and J dropped 5 bases, with 13 bases sitting between them. CDR3 sequence: CASGSYKENIQYF. The CDR3 DNA sequence: TGTGCCAGCGGGTCATACAAGGAAAACATTCAGTACTTC.

This chain connects TRBV15 to TRBJ2-7; 9 nucleotides agree with TRBD2. CDR1 is LNHNV and CDR2 is YYDKDF in the germline V gene (reference sequence). The CDR3 is 18 amino acids. Trimming at V came to 0 bases and at J to 2 bases, leaving 11 bases not matched to a gene. Written as DNA, the CDR3 is TGTGCCACCAGCAGAGACACTGGGGTAGCGGGAGTCCCCTACGAGCAGTACTTC. Its protein product is CATSRDTGVAGVPYEQYF.

Concerning this clone: The same CDR3 arises from other DNA sequences in this sample as well. J is TRBJ2-7 and V is TRBV5-1, with 7 bases aligning to TRBD2. The CDR3 extends over 14 amino acids. The ends lost 2 bases at V and 0 bases at J; junction bases unmatched: 2. The V gene's germline CDR1 is SGHRS and CDR2 YFSETQ. The CDR3 reads CASSFGGSSYEQYF. CDR3 DNA: TGCGCCAGCAGCTTTGGCGGGAGCTCCTACGAGCAGTACTTC.